The present TCR beta chain was sequenced within a study of T and B cells in COVID-19 patients. Whole-study context: Of about 20 active-infection patients, about a dozen were critically ill with mechanical ventilation or extracorporeal membrane oxygenation. Study-wide findings and caveats: Patients with COVID-19 reportedly showed strongly skewed T cell receptor beta variable and joining gene usage.

V lost 1 base, J lost 4 bases, and 7 bases lay in between. The germline gives CDR1 SGHTA, CDR2 FQGNSA. CDR3 length: 14 amino acids. Each TRB amplification used about 250-550 ng of genomic DNA from blood. Only a few counts were recorded for this clonotype. Its antigen remains unidentified. BIOMED2 TRB-A/B primer pools were used in multiplex TRB PCR. TCRdb reprocessed the multiplex PCR reads with MiXCR, giving one entry per CDR3 protein. This sample has 8,000 to 8,500 distinct CDR3 sequences, with 25% to 35% found just once. The receptor was isolated from a human donor with active COVID-19. This rearrangement joins TRBV7-2 to TRBJ2-2, with D unresolved. What was sequenced was blood. The CDR3 is CASSLEVATGELFF. The CDR3 bases are TGTGCCAGCAGCTTAGAGGTGGCCACCGGGGAGCTGTTTTTT.